What follows are 12 T cell receptor beta chains derived from one specimen sequenced in a study of neurological immune-mediated disorders. Time point described: longitudinal time-point 1 (baseline). TCRdb reprocessed the 5' RACE reads with MiXCR, giving one entry per CDR3 protein. This sample has 35,000 to 45,000 distinct CDR3 sequences, with 3.2% found just once. The sequenced sample consisted of PBMCs. All receptors come from an older woman with multiple sclerosis.

In regard to this clonotype: A junction end diverges from the germline sequence, so it may reflect a read error. This CDR3 is CSARRGRGGNKTQNF. As DNA, the CDR3 is TGCAGTGCTAGAAGGGGCAGGGGAGGGAATAAGACCCAGAATTTT. This chain connects TRBV20-1 to TRBJ1-5; D may be TRBD1 (6 bases). The length of the CDR3 is 15 residues. The V gene's germline CDR1 is DFQATT and CDR2 SNEGSKA (reference sequence).

Ten or more counts support this clonotype. The chain has TRBV5-1 and TRBJ1-2; D is unresolved. CDR1 and CDR2 from the germline V gene are SGHRS and YFSETQ. The V end lost 5 bases, the J end lost 2 bases, and 7 bases lay between the germline ends. This CDR3 spans 12 amino acids. The CDR3: CASSRENYGYTF. CDR3 DNA: TGCGCCAGCAGTCGGGAAAACTATGGCTACACCTTC.

The sample holds many counts of this clonotype. The gene calls are TRBV18 and TRBJ2-1; possible D gene TRBD1, 5 bases. The V gene's germline CDR1 is KGHSH and CDR2 LQKENI. V was trimmed by 4 bases and J by 6 bases, leaving 7 bases between them. This CDR3 is 12 amino acids long. The CDR3 sequence: CASSRDSNEQFF. In DNA form, the CDR3 reads TGTGCCAGCTCACGAGACAGCAATGAGCAGTTCTTC. The whole variable domain, remainder taken from reference TRBV18 and TRBJ2-1, is NAGVMQNPRHLVRRRGQEARLRCSPMKGHSHVYWYRQLPEEGLKFMVYLQKENIIDESGMPKERFSAEFPKEGPSILRIQQVVRGDSAAYFCASSRDSNEQFFGPGTRLTVL.

This clonotype came up many times. This chain uses TRBV20-1 with TRBJ2-2; D uncertain. The CDR3 covers 15 residues. Germline V gene data show CDR1 as DFQATT and CDR2 as SNEGSKA (reference sequence). V was pared by 0 bases and J by 4 bases, with 12 bases between. The CDR3 nucleotides read TGCAGTGCTAGAGATTGGGCGACTCCCACCGGGGAGCTGTTTTTT. Protein sequence: CSARDWATPTGELFF.

The sample holds many counts of this clonotype. This rearrangement joins TRBV14 to TRBJ1-1; TRBD1 matches 7 bases. The CDR3 covers 13 residues. V gave up 4 bases and J gave up 6 bases; unmatched junction bases: 5. Germline V gene lookup returns CDR1 SGHDN and CDR2 FVKESK. The CDR3 here is CASSPTGIAEAFF. CDR3 coding DNA: TGTGCCAGCAGCCCGACAGGGATCGCTGAAGCTTTCTTT.

This clonotype was found a few times. The chain combines TRBV6-2 or TRBV6-3 with TRBJ2-3, with TRBD2 identical over 7 bases. The germline gives CDR1 MNHEY, CDR2 SVGEGT. With V trimmed by 2 bases and J by 0 bases, 11 bases remained unmatched. CDR3 size: 18 residues. The CDR3 loop is CASSYPLVAGVSTDTQYF. CDR3 sequence (DNA): TGTGCCAGCAGTTACCCACTAGTGGCGGGGGTGAGCACAGATACGCAGTATTTT.

The chain combines TRBV5-1 with TRBJ2-4, with D perhaps matching TRBD1 (6 bases). V was shortened by 1 base and J by 6 bases, with 11 bases between the two germline ends. Germline V gives CDR1 SGHRS, CDR2 YFSETQ. CDR3 length: 14 amino acids. CDR3 protein: CASSLSGESNIQYF. The CDR3 nucleotides are TGCGCCAGCAGCTTGTCAGGGGAGTCAAACATTCAGTACTTC.

This clonotype was picked up many times. The chain couples TRBV12-3 or TRBV12-4 to TRBJ1-2, with D hard to call. The CDR3 consists of 11 residues. Between the trimmed V and J ends, which lost 3 bases and 6 bases, there was a span of 5 bases. The CDR3 DNA sequence: TGTGCCAGCAGTTTGGACGATGGCTACACCTTC. It translates to CASSLDDGYTF.

Ten or more counts support this clonotype. The chain carries TRBV12-3 or TRBV12-4 and TRBJ2-3; 8 bases agree with TRBD1. Trimming cost V 5 bases and J 0 bases; bases outside gene matches: 1. The CDR3 runs to 14 residues. As DNA, the CDR3 is TGTGCCAGCAGTCGGACAGGGAGCACAGATACGCAGTATTTT. Protein product: CASSRTGSTDTQYF.

This clonotype was found many times. The chain combines TRBV20-1 with TRBJ1-3; no firm D call. CDR1 and CDR2 (germline): DFQATT, SNEGSKA (reference sequence). The CDR3 length is 14 residues. V was trimmed by 1 base and J by 4 bases, leaving 11 bases between them. The CDR3: CSARAPIEGNTIYF. Here the CDR3 DNA reads TGCAGTGCTAGAGCCCCGATTGAGGGAAACACCATATATTTT.

This clonotype occurred many times. A read error may be the cause here, since a much bigger clone is one base away. This chain uses TRBV12-3 or TRBV12-4 with TRBJ2-5; D assignment may be TRBD1 or TRBD2 (5 bases each). The length of the CDR3 is 13 residues. This CDR3 reads CASTPGSRGTKYF. CDR3 sequence (DNA): TGTGCCAGCACCCCTGGGTCCCGTGGGACCAAGTACTTC.

This clonotype was seen at least ten times. The V gene is TRBV9, the J gene TRBJ1-6; D may be TRBD1 (6 bases). The CDR3 consists of 16 residues. Germline V lookup: CDR1 SGDLS, CDR2 YYNGEE. Trimming took off 3 bases at V and 6 bases at J, with 16 bases between the two ends. The CDR3, as DNA: TGTGCCAGCAGCGCGGTACCGCAGGGGCTTAATTCACCCCTCCACTTT. Translation: CASSAVPQGLNSPLHF.